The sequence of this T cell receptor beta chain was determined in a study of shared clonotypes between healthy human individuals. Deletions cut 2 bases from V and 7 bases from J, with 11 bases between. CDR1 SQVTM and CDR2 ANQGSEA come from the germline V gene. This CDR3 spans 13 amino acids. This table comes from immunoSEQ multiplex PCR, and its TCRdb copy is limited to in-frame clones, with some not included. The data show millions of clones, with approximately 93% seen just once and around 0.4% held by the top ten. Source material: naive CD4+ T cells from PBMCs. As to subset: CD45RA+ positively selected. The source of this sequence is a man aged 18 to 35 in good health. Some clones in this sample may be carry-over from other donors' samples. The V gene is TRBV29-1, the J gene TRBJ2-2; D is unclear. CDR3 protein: CSVETVTVGELFF. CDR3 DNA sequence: TGCAGCGTTGAAACAGTAACAGTCGGGGAGCTGTTTTTT.